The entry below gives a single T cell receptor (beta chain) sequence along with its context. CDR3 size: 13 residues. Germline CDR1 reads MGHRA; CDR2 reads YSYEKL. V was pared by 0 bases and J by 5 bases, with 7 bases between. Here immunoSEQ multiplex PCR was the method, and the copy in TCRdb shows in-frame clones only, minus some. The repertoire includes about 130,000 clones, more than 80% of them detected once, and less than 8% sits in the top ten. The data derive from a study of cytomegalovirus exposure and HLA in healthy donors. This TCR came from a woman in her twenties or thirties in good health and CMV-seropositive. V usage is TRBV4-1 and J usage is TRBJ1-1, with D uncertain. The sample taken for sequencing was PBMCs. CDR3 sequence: CASSQDVRTEAFF. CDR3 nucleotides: TGCGCCAGCAGCCAAGATGTGCGGACTGAAGCTTTCTTT.